The rows below give T cell receptor beta chains drawn from one sample of a study of cytomegalovirus exposure and HLA in healthy donors. Libraries were prepared by immunoSEQ multiplex PCR; TCRdb keeps only in-frame clonotypes and omits some of them. The table for this sample gives 90,000 to 100,000 clones. Sequenced: PBMCs. Receptors were obtained from a woman aged 30 to 39 in good health and CMV-seronegative. Each CDR3 is given with its conserved first and last residue. A D gene is named only where the DNA matches it firmly.

length	D	V	J	CDR3	DNA
13	.	TRBV27	TRBJ1-2	CASSSSEGGGYTF	TGTGCCAGCAGTTCGTCGGAGGGAGGAGGCTACACCTTC
15	.	TRBV6-6	TRBJ1-6	CASSLTDSYNSPLHF	TGTGCCAGCAGCCTGACAGACTCCTATAATTCACCCCTCCACTTT
14	TRBD1	TRBV6-5	TRBJ2-7	CASSPGTGRYEQYF	TGTGCCAGCAGTCCCGGGACAGGGCGCTACGAGCAGTACTTC
13	.	TRBV5-1	TRBJ2-3	CASSPISVDTQYF	TGCGCCAGCAGCCCGATTAGCGTCGATACGCAGTATTTT
11	.	TRBV29-1	TRBJ1-2	CSVETAYGYTF	TGCAGCGTAGAAACAGCCTATGGCTACACCTTC
15	TRBD1	TRBV5-1	TRBJ2-1	CASSLAGGGYNEQFF	TGCGCCAGCAGCTTGGCAGGGGGCGGCTACAATGAGCAGTTCTTC
14	.	TRBV7-3	TRBJ1-1	CASSLGPLGGEAFF	TGTGCCAGCAGCTTAGGCCCTTTAGGGGGTGAAGCTTTCTTT
14	TRBD2	TRBV5-1	TRBJ2-5	CASSLVREGETQYF	TGCGCCAGCAGCTTGGTGAGGGAGGGAGAGACCCAGTACTTC
17	TRBD1	TRBV7-9	TRBJ2-2	CASSPPKDREGTGELFF	TGTGCCAGCAGCCCCCCCAAGGACAGGGAAGGCACCGGGGAGCTGTTTTTT
17	.	TRBV19	TRBJ1-5	CASSMARTKGSNQPQHF	TGTGCCAGTAGTATGGCGAGGACAAAGGGTAGCAATCAGCCCCAGCATTTT
15	TRBD2	TRBV9	TRBJ2-3	CASSALISGADTQYF	TGTGCCAGCAGCGCCCTGATTAGCGGGGCAGATACGCAGTATTTT
14	TRBD1	TRBV5-1	TRBJ1-2	CASSLGDRVRGYTF	TGCGCCAGCAGCTTGGGGGACAGGGTGCGGGGCTACACCTTC
19	TRBD1	TRBV4-1	TRBJ1-5	CASSQDPPRGRSSNQPQHF	TGCGCCAGCAGCCAAGACCCCCCCAGGGGGCGGTCCAGCAATCAGCCCCAGCATTTT
16	.	TRBV6-1	TRBJ2-4	CASSAYRVLAKNIQYF	TGTGCCAGCAGTGCGTACAGGGTACTAGCCAAAAACATTCAGTACTTC
15	TRBD1	TRBV2	TRBJ1-2	CASSVLDTGGYGYTF	TGTGCCAGTAGTGTCCTTGACACAGGGGGATACGGCTACACCTTC
13	.	TRBV5-6	TRBJ2-6	CASSNTGANVLTF	TGTGCCAGCAGCAATACTGGGGCCAACGTCCTGACTTTC
14	TRBD1	TRBV15	TRBJ2-7	CATSRGDRGHEQYF	TGTGCCACCAGCAGGGGGGACAGGGGTCACGAGCAGTACTTC
13	.	TRBV6-5	TRBJ1-2	CASSYSGGGGCTF	TGTGCCAGCAGTTACTCCGGGGGTGGTGGCTGCACCTTC
14	.	TRBV10-3	TRBJ2-7	CAISSEQGIDEQYF	TGTGCCATCAGTTCCGAGCAGGGCATCGACGAGCAGTACTTC
15	.	TRBV4-2	TRBJ2-5	CASQSQGRAGETQYF	TGTGCCAGCCAGAGCCAGGGGAGGGCCGGGGAGACCCAGTACTTC
16	.	TRBV15	TRBJ2-5	CATSRDPAGRGETQYF	TGTGCCACCAGCAGAGATCCCGCGGGACGGGGAGAGACCCAGTACTTC
13	.	TRBV5-4	TRBJ2-1	CASEIQGYNEQFF	TGTGCCAGCGAAATACAGGGTTACAATGAGCAGTTCTTC
18	TRBD2	TRBV5-6	TRBJ2-1	CASSLYKGLAGVNNEQFF	TGTGCCAGCAGCTTGTACAAGGGGCTAGCGGGAGTAAACAATGAGCAGTTCTTC
17	TRBD1	TRBV5-4	TRBJ1-4	CASSFGQGAHRGEKLFF	TGTGCCAGCAGCTTCGGGCAGGGGGCGCATCGTGGTGAAAAACTGTTTTTT
14	.	TRBV15	TRBJ2-7	CATSRDRGSYEQYF	TGTGCCACCAGCAGAGACAGAGGCTCCTACGAGCAGTACTTC
17	TRBD2	TRBV5-4	TRBJ2-3	CASSLWSGGRGTDTQYF	TGTGCCAGCAGCTTGTGGAGCGGGGGGCGAGGTACAGATACGCAGTATTTT
18	TRBD2	TRBV7-3	TRBJ2-1	CASSLTGGTSGRRHEQFF	TGTGCCAGCAGCTTAACGGGAGGGACTAGCGGGAGACGGCATGAGCAGTTCTTC
15	TRBD1	TRBV29-1	TRBJ2-3	CSVSIGQGLGDTQYF	TGCAGCGTCTCCATAGGACAGGGCCTTGGAGATACGCAGTATTTT
16	TRBD2	TRBV4-1	TRBJ2-1	CASSQLRLAGGRQQFF	TGCGCCAGCAGCCAACTCAGACTAGCGGGAGGGCGGCAGCAGTTCTTC
19	TRBD1	TRBV5-4	TRBJ2-1	CASSRWTGGILGAYNEQFF	TGTGCCAGCAGCCGTTGGACAGGGGGAATATTGGGAGCCTACAATGAGCAGTTCTTC
16	TRBD1	TRBV7-9	TRBJ2-7	CASSLTGQGVSYEQYF	TGTGCCAGCAGCTTGACCGGACAGGGGGTTTCCTACGAGCAGTACTTC
14	.	TRBV19	TRBJ2-7	CASSAPESSYEQYF	TGTGCCAGTAGCGCCCCTGAGAGTTCGTACGAGCAGTACTTC
14	.	TRBV15	TRBJ1-5	CATSFGGRDQPQHF	TGTGCCACCAGCTTCGGGGGACGAGATCAGCCCCAGCATTTT
14	.	TRBV5-5	TRBJ1-2	CASSLAGQVYGYTF	TGTGCCAGCAGCTTGGCCGGTCAGGTCTATGGCTACACCTTC
15	TRBD1	TRBV19	TRBJ1-5	CASSIMATGGQPQHF	TGTGCCAGTAGTATAATGGCGACAGGGGGCCAGCCCCAGCATTTT
15	TRBD1	TRBV19	TRBJ1-5	CASSIDFGTGMSQHF	TGTGCCAGTAGTATAGATTTCGGGACAGGGATGTCCCAGCATTTT
14	.	TRBV9	TRBJ2-7	CASSVGGSTYEQYF	TGTGCAAGCAGCGTAGGCGGCTCAACCTACGAGCAGTACTTC
15	.	TRBV27	TRBJ1-1	CASSFSPTVNTEAFF	TGTGCCAGCAGTTTCTCCCCAACGGTGAACACTGAAGCTTTCTTT
13	TRBD1	TRBV15	TRBJ1-2	CATRQGLDYGYTF	TGTGCCACTCGACAGGGGCTGGACTATGGCTACACCTTC
17	.	TRBV11-2	TRBJ1-4	CASSLKREASTHEKLFF	TGTGCCAGCAGCTTGAAAAGGGAGGCGTCTACCCATGAAAAACTGTTTTTT
13	.	TRBV29-1	TRBJ2-7	CSVARQDPYEQYF	TGCAGCGTTGCTCGACAAGACCCCTACGAGCAGTACTTC
13	.	TRBV19	TRBJ2-5	CASRMLEEETQYF	TGTGCCAGTAGGATGCTCGAGGAAGAGACCCAGTACTTC
13	.	TRBV27	TRBJ1-1	CASSLQGSTEAFF	TGTGCCAGCAGTCTTCAGGGGAGCACTGAAGCTTTCTTT
13	.	TRBV5-1	TRBJ1-6	CASSPDGNSPLHF	TGCGCCAGCAGCCCGGACGGGAATTCGCCCCTCCACTTT
13	TRBD2	TRBV29-1	TRBJ2-7	CSVEGLAAYEQYF	TGCAGCGTTGAGGGCCTAGCGGCCTACGAGCAGTACTTC
13	TRBD2	TRBV27	TRBJ2-5	CASSGTSASRKYF	TGTGCCAGCAGTGGGACTAGCGCCTCACGGAAGTACTTC
15	TRBD1	TRBV5-1	TRBJ2-7	CASSSDGTGFHEQYF	TGCGCCAGCAGCTCGGACGGGACAGGATTCCACGAGCAGTACTTC
15	TRBD1	TRBV30	TRBJ1-5	CAWSVLGQSNQPQHF	TGTGCCTGGAGTGTACTGGGACAGAGCAATCAGCCCCAGCATTTT